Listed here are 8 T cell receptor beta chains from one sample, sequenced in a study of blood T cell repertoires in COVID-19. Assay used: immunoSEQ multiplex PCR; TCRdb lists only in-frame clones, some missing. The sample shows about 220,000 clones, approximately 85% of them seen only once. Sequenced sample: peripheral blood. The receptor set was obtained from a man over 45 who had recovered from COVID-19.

The CDR3 bases are TGTGCCAGCAGTACCAGAGGACAGGGGTTTTACAATGAGCAGTTCTTC. Protein: CASSTRGQGFYNEQFF. This chain connects TRBV27 to TRBJ2-1, with 9 bases aligning to TRBD1. The CDR3 has 16 residues. Germline CDR1 and CDR2: MNHEY and SMNVEV (reference sequence). V gave up 5 bases and J gave up 4 bases; unmatched junction bases: 9.

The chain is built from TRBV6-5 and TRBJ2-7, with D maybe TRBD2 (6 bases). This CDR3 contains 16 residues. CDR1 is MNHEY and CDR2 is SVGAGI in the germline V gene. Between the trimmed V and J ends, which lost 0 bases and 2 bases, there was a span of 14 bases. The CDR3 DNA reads TGTGCCAGCAGTTACTCGTGGCTAGCGAAAACCTACGAGCAGTACTTC. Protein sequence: CASSYSWLAKTYEQYF.

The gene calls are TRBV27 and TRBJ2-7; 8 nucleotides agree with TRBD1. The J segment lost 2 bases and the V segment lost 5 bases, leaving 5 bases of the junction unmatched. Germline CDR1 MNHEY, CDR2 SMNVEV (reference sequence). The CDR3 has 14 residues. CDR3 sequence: CASSITGGPYEQYF. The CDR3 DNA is TGTGCCAGCAGTATCACAGGGGGTCCCTACGAGCAGTACTTC.

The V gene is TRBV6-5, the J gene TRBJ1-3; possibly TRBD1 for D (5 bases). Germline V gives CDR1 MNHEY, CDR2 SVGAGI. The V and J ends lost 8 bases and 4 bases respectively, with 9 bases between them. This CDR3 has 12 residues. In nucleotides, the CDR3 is TGTGCCAGCCTTTGGGGCGGAAACACCATATATTTT. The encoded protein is CASLWGGNTIYF.

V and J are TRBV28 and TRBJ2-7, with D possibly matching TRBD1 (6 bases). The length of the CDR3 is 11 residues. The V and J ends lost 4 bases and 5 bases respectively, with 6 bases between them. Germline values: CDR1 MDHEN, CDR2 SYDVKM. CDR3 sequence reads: CASSSGDEQYF. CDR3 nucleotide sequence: TGTGCCAGCAGTTCAGGGGACGAGCAGTACTTC.

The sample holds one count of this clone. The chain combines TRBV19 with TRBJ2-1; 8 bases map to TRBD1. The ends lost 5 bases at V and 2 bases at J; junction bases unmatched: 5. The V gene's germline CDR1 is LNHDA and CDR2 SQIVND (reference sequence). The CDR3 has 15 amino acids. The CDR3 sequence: CASSADRGAYNEQFF. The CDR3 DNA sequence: TGTGCCAGTAGTGCCGACAGGGGCGCCTACAATGAGCAGTTCTTC.

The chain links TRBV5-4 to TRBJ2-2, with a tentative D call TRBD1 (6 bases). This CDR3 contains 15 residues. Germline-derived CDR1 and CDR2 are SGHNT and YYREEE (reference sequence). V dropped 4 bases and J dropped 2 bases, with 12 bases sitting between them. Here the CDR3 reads CASSIGTINTGELFF. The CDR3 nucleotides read TGTGCCAGCAGCATTGGGACAATTAACACCGGGGAGCTGTTTTTT.

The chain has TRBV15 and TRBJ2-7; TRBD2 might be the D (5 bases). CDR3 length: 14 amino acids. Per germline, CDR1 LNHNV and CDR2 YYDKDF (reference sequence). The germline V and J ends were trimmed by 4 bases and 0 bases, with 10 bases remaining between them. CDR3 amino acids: CATSTEGLSYEQYF. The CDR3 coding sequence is TGTGCCACCAGCACCGAGGGCCTCTCCTACGAGCAGTACTTC.